This TCR beta chain was obtained from a study of blood T cell repertoires in COVID-19. The CDR3 spans 14 residues. The V and J ends lost 8 bases and 1 base respectively, with 14 bases between them. CDR1 and CDR2 from the germline V gene are LNHDA and SQIVND (reference sequence). Study processing details: The assay estimated nucleated cells by amplifying reference gene primers. The repertoire was sequenced with immunoSEQ multiplex PCR; TCRdb's copy has only in-frame clones and lacks some. That table is the source of V, J and clone size, and D and trimming were worked out from the DNA. This sample has over 75,000 clones, with 82% found just once.

The TCR comes from a man in his 70s with acute or convalescent COVID-19. The chain joins TRBV19 to TRBJ1-1; D might be TRBD1 (6 bases). The material sequenced was peripheral blood. Here the CDR3 reads CASRTTGGNTEAFF. In nucleotides, the CDR3 is TGTGCCAGTCGAACGACAGGTGGGAACACTGAAGCTTTCTTT.